The clone carrying this T cell receptor (beta chain) has ten or more counts. TCRdb reprocessed the 5' RACE reads via MiXCR and lists one record per CDR3 protein. The sample consists of over 45,000 distinct CDR3 sequences, approximately 6.2% of them appearing once. The data were obtained in a study of neurological immune-mediated disorders. Sorted libraries were derived from 1 million CD4+ or CD8+ T cells. The germline CDR1 and CDR2 sequences are MGHDK and SYGVNS. This CDR3 region has 13 residues. The V gene lost 0 bases and the J gene lost 5 bases, with 6 bases spanning the gap. The sample comprised CD4+ T cells from blood. This chain uses TRBV25-1 with TRBJ2-3, with D hard to call. This TCR was sampled from a woman between 18 and 30 years old with multiple sclerosis. The chain's CDR3 is CASSEYPGDTQYF. The CDR3 nucleotides are TGTGCCAGCAGTGAATACCCAGGAGATACGCAGTATTTT.